The rows below give T cell receptor beta chains drawn from one sample of a study of vaccination and CD4 T cells after COVID-19. These receptors are not linked to any known antigen. From the PCR reads, TCRdb called clonotypes with MiXCR, one entry per CDR3 protein. In the table there are more than 15,000 distinct CDR3 sequences, less than 65% of which are singletons. The material was cultured CD4+ T cells from blood, obtained after SARS-CoV-2 vaccination. Source of these receptors: a human donor with COVID-19. CDR3s include the opening cysteine and the closing phenylalanine or tryptophan. A D gene is named only where the DNA matches it firmly. The size of a clone is reported for some rows only, either as once, few or many, or as a class for expanded clones.

d_call | j_call | v_call | clone_size | cdr3_aa | cdr3_nt
TRBD2 | TRBJ2-3 | TRBV20-1 | few | CSAQAIRTSGGPPTDTQYF | TGCAGTGCTCAGGCCATTAGGACTAGCGGGGGGCCACCCACAGATACGCAGTATTTT
TRBD2 | TRBJ2-7 | TRBV27 | . | CASSQTSGGPRADIFTYEQYF | TGTGCCAGCAGCCAGACTAGCGGGGGGCCTCGAGCCGATATCTTTACCTACGAGCAGTACTTC
. | TRBJ1-1 | TRBV28 | . | CASSPQGGGNTEAFF | TGTGCCAGCAGTCCCCAGGGAGGCGGCAACACTGAAGCTTTCTTT
. | TRBJ1-1 | TRBV18 | . | CASSPGGNTEAFF | TGTGCCAGCTCACCAGGAGGAAACACTGAAGCTTTCTTT
. | TRBJ1-1 | TRBV12-3/TRBV12-4 | few | CASSTRGYTEAFF | TGTGCCAGCAGCACCAGGGGCTACACTGAAGCTTTCTTT
. | TRBJ1-6 | TRBV27 | once | CASSLDRNNSPLHF | TGTGCCAGCAGTTTAGACAGAAATAATTCACCCCTCCACTTT
TRBD1 | TRBJ2-7 | TRBV20-1 | few | CSAAPGQALYEQYF | TGCAGTGCTGCCCCGGGACAGGCTCTATACGAGCAGTACTTC
. | TRBJ1-1 | TRBV6-1 | once | CASTRGTAGTEAFF | TGTGCCAGCACTCGGGGCACGGCCGGAACTGAAGCTTTCTTT
. | TRBJ2-3 | TRBV6-1 | few | CASSPNTDTQYF | TGTGCCAGCAGTCCGAACACAGATACGCAGTATTTT
TRBD1 | TRBJ1-5 | TRBV6-1 | few | CASREGQGWHQPQHF | TGTGCCAGCAGAGAGGGACAGGGATGGCATCAGCCCCAGCATTTT
. | TRBJ2-6 | TRBV6-1 | once | CATRELGSGANVLTF | TGTGCCACCCGAGAACTTGGCTCTGGGGCCAACGTCCTGACTTTC
. | TRBJ1-3 | TRBV7-2 | . | CASSLVPVGNTIYF | TGTGCCAGCAGCTTAGTTCCCGTTGGAAACACCATATATTTT
. | TRBJ1-3 | TRBV7-8 | . | CASSLRAQTGNTIYF | TGTGCCAGCAGCCTCCGGGCCCAAACTGGAAACACCATATATTTT
. | TRBJ1-5 | TRBV5-4 | . | CASSVGGGLNQPQHF | TGTGCCAGCAGCGTCGGGGGGGGGTTGAATCAGCCCCAGCATTTT
. | TRBJ1-6 | TRBV6-1 | . | CASSETGPLNSPLHF | TGTGCCAGCAGTGAAACGGGGCCCCTTAATTCACCCCTCCACTTT
. | TRBJ2-5 | TRBV2 | . | CASSGGVQETQYF | TGTGCCAGCAGTGGGGGGGTCCAAGAGACCCAGTACTTC
TRBD1 | TRBJ1-2 | TRBV27 | few | CASSLKGQQQYGYTF | TGTGCCAGCAGTTTAAAGGGACAGCAGCAGTATGGCTACACCTTC
TRBD2 | TRBJ2-3 | TRBV2 | . | CASFQRGGRNTQYF | TGTGCCAGCTTCCAGCGGGGGGGGCGGAATACGCAGTATTTT
. | TRBJ1-3 | TRBV7-2 | . | CASSLDQGTGNTIYF | TGTGCCAGCAGCTTAGATCAAGGGACGGGAAACACCATATATTTT
. | TRBJ1-5 | TRBV12-3/TRBV12-4 | once | CASSPQRLNQPQHF | TGTGCCAGCAGTCCCCAGCGGCTCAATCAGCCCCAGCATTTT
. | TRBJ1-6 | TRBV6-1 | . | CASSERAGNVSPLHF | TGTGCCAGCAGTGAAAGAGCAGGGAACGTTTCACCCCTCCACTTT
. | TRBJ1-3 | TRBV15 | . | CATSRGGSSGNTIYF | TGTGCCACCAGCAGAGGGGGCAGCTCTGGAAACACCATATATTTT
. | TRBJ1-2 | TRBV11-2 | . | CASSRTQGIYGYTF | TGTGCCAGCAGTCGCACGCAGGGAATCTATGGCTACACCTTC
. | TRBJ1-3 | TRBV20-1 | . | CSARDYGQRNTIYF | TGCAGTGCTAGAGATTACGGACAGCGAAACACCATATATTTT
. | TRBJ2-3 | TRBV6-1 | . | CASSERAGRNTDTQYF | TGTGCCAGCAGTGAAAGGGCGGGGCGGAACACAGATACGCAGTATTTT
TRBD1 | TRBJ2-2 | TRBV18 | . | CASSTSGGANTGELFF | TGTGCCAGCTCAACATCAGGGGGCGCTAACACCGGGGAGCTGTTTTTT
. | TRBJ1-4 | TRBV10-1 | . | CASSRQANEKLFF | TGCGCCAGCAGCCGACAAGCTAATGAAAAACTGTTTTTT
TRBD1 | TRBJ1-5 | TRBV7-8 | . | CASSLDRGNQPQHF | TGTGCCAGCAGCTTGGACAGGGGAAATCAGCCCCAGCATTTT
TRBD1 | TRBJ2-2 | TRBV7-2 | . | CASTHQGVWRNGGELFF | TGTGCCAGCACCCACCAGGGGGTTTGGCGAAACGGCGGGGAGCTGTTTTTT
. | TRBJ2-7 | TRBV7-2 | . | CASSLLWNSPSEQYF | TGTGCCAGCAGCTTACTTTGGAACTCCCCATCCGAGCAGTACTTC
. | TRBJ1-1 | TRBV5-1 | few | CASSLGGTATEAFF | TGCGCCAGCAGCTTGGGGGGGACCGCCACTGAAGCTTTCTTT
TRBD2 | TRBJ2-5 | TRBV6-9 | few | CASPMGGGAETQYF | TGTGCCAGCCCCATGGGCGGGGGGGCTGAGACCCAGTACTTC
. | TRBJ1-5 | TRBV18 | . | CASSPGSGPYSNQPQHF | TGTGCCAGCTCACCAGGATCAGGACCGTATAGCAATCAGCCCCAGCATTTT
TRBD2 | TRBJ2-3 | TRBV20-1 | . | CSAPLAADTQYF | TGCAGTGCTCCTCTAGCGGCAGATACGCAGTATTTT
. | TRBJ2-5 | TRBV7-2 | few | CASSLGRETQYF | TGTGCCAGCAGCTTAGGCAGGGAGACCCAGTACTTC
TRBD2 | TRBJ2-3 | TRBV4-2 | . | CASSQGLAGGTDTQYF | TGTGCCAGCAGCCAAGGACTAGCGGGGGGCACAGATACGCAGTATTTT
TRBD2 | TRBJ2-3 | TRBV7-2 | few | CASSSGGAGTDTQYF | TGTGCCAGCAGCTCCGGGGGGGCGGGCACAGATACGCAGTATTTT
TRBD2 | TRBJ2-5 | TRBV14 | . | CASSIAGKTQYF | TGTGCCAGCAGCATAGCGGGGAAGACCCAGTACTTC
TRBD1 | TRBJ1-6 | TRBV20-1 | once | CSARVGGQGASPLHF | TGCAGTGCTAGAGTTGGGGGACAGGGGGCTTCACCCCTCCACTTT
. | TRBJ1-1 | TRBV19 | . | CASSTYRNTEAFF | TGTGCCAGTAGTACATACAGGAACACTGAAGCTTTCTTT
. | TRBJ1-2 | TRBV30 | . | CAWSEGSSNYGYTF | TGTGCCTGGAGTGAAGGTTCGTCAAACTATGGCTACACCTTC
. | TRBJ1-2 | TRBV20-1 | few | CSATGTDYGYTF | TGCAGTGCTACCGGGACGGATTATGGCTACACCTTC
. | TRBJ1-2 | TRBV5-1 | few | CASSFVLPGVNGYTF | TGCGCCAGCAGCTTTGTCCTGCCCGGGGTTAATGGCTACACCTTC
. | TRBJ1-5 | TRBV7-9 | few | CASSLRDDDQPQHF | TGTGCCAGCAGCTTACGGGACGACGATCAGCCCCAGCATTTT
. | TRBJ1-1 | TRBV18 | . | CASSADSGWGNTEAFF | TGTGCCAGCTCAGCCGATTCAGGGTGGGGTAACACTGAAGCTTTCTTT
. | TRBJ2-1 | TRBV6-1 | few | CASSPRGWNWYEQFF | TGTGCCAGCAGTCCCCGGGGGTGGAATTGGTATGAGCAGTTCTTC
TRBD1 | TRBJ1-5 | TRBV7-2 | . | CASSLAETGPNQPQHF | TGTGCCAGCAGCTTAGCGGAGACAGGGCCCAATCAGCCCCAGCATTTT
. | TRBJ1-5 | TRBV28 | . | CASRGTQAQHF | TGTGCCAGCAGAGGGACCCAGGCCCAGCATTTT
. | TRBJ1-2 | TRBV20-1 | . | CSAKNRGLAYEQYFGPGGYGYTF | .
TRBD2 | TRBJ2-2 | TRBV20-1 | few | CSARTSGVIGELFF | TGCAGTGCTAGGACTAGCGGGGTAATCGGGGAGCTGTTTTTT
. | TRBJ1-4 | TRBV7-8 | . | CASTRSNPNEKLFF | TGTGCCAGCACCCGGAGCAACCCTAATGAAAAACTGTTTTTT
. | TRBJ2-1 | TRBV21-1 | . | CASSKYQGLAGEGRVNEQFF | TGTGCCAGCAGCAAATATCAGGGACTAGCGGGGGAGGGGCGGGTCAATGAGCAGTTCTTC
. | TRBJ1-1 | TRBV5-1 | . | CANMGSGRNTEAFF | TGCGCCAACATGGGTTCAGGGAGGAACACTGAAGCTTTCTTT
. | TRBJ1-2 | TRBV4-3 | few | CASSQGPGQGYGYTF | TGCGCCAGCAGCCAAGGTCCGGGACAAGGCTATGGCTACACCTTC
. | TRBJ2-2 | TRBV20-1 | . | CSASRPNTGELFF | TGCAGTGCTAGCAGACCTAACACCGGGGAGCTGTTTTTT
. | TRBJ1-1 | TRBV7-9 | . | CASGNTEAFF | TGTGCCAGCGGGAACACTGAAGCTTTCTTT
. | TRBJ1-6 | TRBV12-3/TRBV12-4 | . | CASSHNGALHF | TGTGCCAGCAGCCACAATGGGGCCCTCCACTTT